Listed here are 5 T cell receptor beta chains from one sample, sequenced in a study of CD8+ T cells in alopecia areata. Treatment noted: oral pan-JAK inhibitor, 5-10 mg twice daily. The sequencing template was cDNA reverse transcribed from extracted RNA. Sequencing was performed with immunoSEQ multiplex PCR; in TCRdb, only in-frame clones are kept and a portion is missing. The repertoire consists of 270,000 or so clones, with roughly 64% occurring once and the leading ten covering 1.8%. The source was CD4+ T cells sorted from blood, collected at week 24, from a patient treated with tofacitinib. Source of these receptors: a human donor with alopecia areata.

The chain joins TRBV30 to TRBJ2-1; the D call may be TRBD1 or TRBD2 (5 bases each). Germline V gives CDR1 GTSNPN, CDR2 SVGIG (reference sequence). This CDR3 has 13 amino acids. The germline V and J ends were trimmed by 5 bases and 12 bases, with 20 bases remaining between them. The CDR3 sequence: CAWDLRDGLRQFF. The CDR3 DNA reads TGTGCCTGGGATCTCCGGGACGGGTTGCGGCAGTTCTTC. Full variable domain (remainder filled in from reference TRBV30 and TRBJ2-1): SQTIHQWPATLVQPVGSPLSLECTVEGTSNPNLYWYRQAAGRGLQLLFYSVGIGQISSEVPQNLSASRPQDRQFILSSKKLLLSDSGFYLCAWDLRDGLRQFFGPGTRLTVL.

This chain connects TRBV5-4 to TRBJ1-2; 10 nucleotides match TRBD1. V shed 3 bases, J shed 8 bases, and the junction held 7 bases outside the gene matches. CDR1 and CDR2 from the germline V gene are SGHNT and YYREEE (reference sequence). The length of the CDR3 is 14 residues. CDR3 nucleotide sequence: TGTGCCAGCAGCTGGCATGGGACAGGGGACGGCTACACCTTC. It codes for CASSWHGTGDGYTF.

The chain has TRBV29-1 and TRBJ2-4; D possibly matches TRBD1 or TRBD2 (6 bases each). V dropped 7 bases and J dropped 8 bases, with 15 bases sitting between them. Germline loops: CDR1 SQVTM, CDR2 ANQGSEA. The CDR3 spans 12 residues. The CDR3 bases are TGCAGCGCGACAGGCGGGGTGGACATTCAGTACTTC. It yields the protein CSATGGVDIQYF.

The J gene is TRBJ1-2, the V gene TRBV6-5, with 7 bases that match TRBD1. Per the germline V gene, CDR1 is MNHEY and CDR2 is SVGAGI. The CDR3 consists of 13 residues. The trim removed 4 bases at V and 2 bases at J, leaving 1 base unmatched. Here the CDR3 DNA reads TGTGCCAGCAGTTCGGGACAGAACTATGGCTACACCTTC. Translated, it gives CASSSGQNYGYTF.

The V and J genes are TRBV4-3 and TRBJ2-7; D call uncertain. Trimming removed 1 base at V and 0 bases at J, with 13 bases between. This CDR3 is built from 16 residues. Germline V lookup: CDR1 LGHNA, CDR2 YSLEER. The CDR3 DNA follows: TGCGCCAGCAGCCAAGGAGGCTGGGCCCGCTCCTACGAGCAGTACTTC. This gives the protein CASSQGGWARSYEQYF.